This entry features one TCR beta chain sequence. What it binds is unknown. The data were obtained in a study of T cell repertoires in cytomegalovirus infection. Overall study context: Carrying CMV and the relevant HLA type showed in public TCR beta signatures.

Study-wide results and limits: CMV-specific TCR beta clonotypes restricted by HLA-C were the ones dominating the ex vivo response. Cumulative public TCR beta family frequency identified carriers of CMV plus the relevant HLA.

Via MiXCR, TCRdb re-called the reads, giving one row per CDR3 protein. The repertoire has some 310,000 distinct CDR3 sequences, roughly 25% of them found once; the top ten carry 13%. This CDR3 has 16 amino acids. The ends lost 3 bases at V and 0 bases at J; junction bases unmatched: 4. CDR1 and CDR2 from the germline V gene are MGHRA and YSYEKL. The receptor comes from a human donor in good health (CMV status not recorded). Some clones in this sample may be carry-over from other donors' samples. The source material was cultured PBMCs, sampled from culture after CMV antigen stimulation. The chain carries TRBV4-1 and TRBJ2-3; 9 nucleotides line up with TRBD2. Here the CDR3 reads CASSQGTSPSTDTQYF. In nucleotides, the CDR3 is TGCGCCAGCAGCCAGGGGACTAGCCCAAGCACAGATACGCAGTATTTT.